Given below is one T cell receptor (beta chain) in context. This specimen comes from a study of T cell repertoires in cytomegalovirus infection. Across the whole study: Matching HLA type and CMV infection were both indicated by public TCR beta signatures.

CDR1 and CDR2 (germline): SGHTA, FQGNSA. The CDR3 length is 14 residues. V lost 3 bases and J lost 2; bases outside the gene matches: 1. TCRdb analysed the reads with MiXCR anew, one entry per CDR3 protein. The table records more than 650,000 distinct CDR3 sequences, about 40% of them present only once. The sequenced sample was PBMCs. The clonotype originates from a human donor in good health (CMV status not recorded). Some clones in this sample may be carry-over from other donors' samples. This chain connects TRBV7-2 to TRBJ1-5; 7 positions match TRBD1. The DNA for the CDR3 is TGTGCCAGCAGCTTTGACAGGGGCAATCAGCCCCAGCATTTT. Residues: CASSFDRGNQPQHF.